The 27 T cell receptor beta chains reported below all come from one sample, sequenced in a study of cytomegalovirus exposure and HLA in healthy donors. Primers: 60 Vbeta forward and 13 Jbeta reverse. TCRdb keeps only in-frame clones here, not all; method: immunoSEQ multiplex PCR. The sample lists 120,000 to 150,000 clones; 80% were seen once. Sequenced sample: PBMCs. The receptors originated from a man under 40 in good health and CMV-seronegative.

The chain uses TRBV13 and TRBJ2-2, with D possibly matching TRBD2 (5 bases). V lost 7 bases and J lost 5, with 11 bases in between. Germline assignment: CDR1 PRHDT and CDR2 FYEKMQ (reference sequence). The CDR3 covers 13 residues. The CDR3 loop is CASNLRGTGELFF. DNA of the CDR3: TGTGCCAGCAACCTCAGAGGGACCGGGGAGCTGTTTTTT.

Worth noting for this clone: One end of the junction does not line up with germline, which may come from a read error. V is TRBV28 and J is TRBJ1-5; a possible D gene is TRBD1 (5 bases). The germline gives CDR1 MDHEN, CDR2 SYDVKM. The CDR3 is made up of 15 amino acids. This CDR3 is CASSLWGREAQPQNF. CDR3 DNA sequence: TGTGCCAGCAGTTTATGGGGCAGGGAGGCTCAGCCCCAGAATTTT.

This clone was seen only a few times. The rearrangement uses TRBV5-5 and TRBJ2-1, with D possibly TRBD2 on 5 matching bases. Trimming left V 4 bases short and J 0 bases short, with 14 bases between. Germline values: CDR1 SGHKS, CDR2 YYEKEE (reference sequence). The CDR3 runs 16 residues. The CDR3: CASSPFLGGSYNEQFF. The CDR3 DNA reads as TGTGCCAGCAGCCCCTTCCTAGGAGGCTCCTACAATGAGCAGTTCTTC.

The CDR3 DNA is TGTGCCAGCACTCAACCTCCGGGACTCAGAGGGGAGACCCAGTACTTC. It codes for CASTQPPGLRGETQYF. The gene calls are TRBV28 and TRBJ2-5; tentative D call: TRBD2 (6 bases). The CDR3 is made up of 16 amino acids. V lost 7 bases, J lost 5 bases, and 23 bases lay in between. Germline loops: CDR1 MDHEN, CDR2 SYDVKM. Combining the CDR3 with reference TRBV28 and TRBJ2-5 gives the whole variable domain DVKVTQSSRYLVKRTGEKVFLECVQDMDHENMFWYRQDPGLGLRLIYFSYDVKMKEKGDIPEGYSVSREKKERFSLILESASTNQTSMYLCASTQPPGLRGETQYFGPGTRLLVL.

V is TRBV4-1 and J is TRBJ2-1; 7 bases align to TRBD2. CDR3 length: 16 amino acids. Germline V gene sequence: CDR1 MGHRA, CDR2 YSYEKL. V was clipped by 5 bases and J by 9 bases; unmatched bases: 16. This CDR3 is CASSAVASGKFLEQFF. The CDR3 DNA is TGCGCCAGCAGCGCAGTCGCGAGCGGGAAATTTCTTGAGCAGTTCTTC.

The V call is TRBV29-1, the J call TRBJ1-5; the D gene is possibly TRBD1 (6 bases). The CDR3 runs to 13 residues. From germline, CDR1 is SQVTM and CDR2 ANQGSEA. V lost 7 bases and J lost 3, with 13 bases in between. CDR3 bases: TGCAGCGCTGCAACAGGGCTCAATCAGCCCCAGCATTTT. Amino acids: CSAATGLNQPQHF.

The V call is TRBV28, the J call TRBJ1-5; perhaps TRBD1 as D (6 bases). The CDR3 consists of 13 residues. CDR1 is MDHEN, CDR2 SYDVKM, per germline. Trimming removed 6 bases at V and 4 bases at J, with 10 bases between. As DNA, the CDR3 is TGTGCCAGCAGCTTGGGGGCTAATCAGCCCCAGCATTTT. This gives the protein CASSLGANQPQHF.

As concerns this clone: At one boundary the junction diverges from the germline segment, which might be a read error. V usage is TRBV28 and J usage is TRBJ1-2; no clear D. Germline CDR1 is MDHEN and CDR2 is SYDVKM. The CDR3 covers 13 residues. The CDR3 is CASSFNPDYGYPF. Written as DNA, the CDR3 is TGTGCCAGCAGTTTTAACCCCGACTATGGCTACCCCTTC.

The V gene is TRBV2, the J gene TRBJ2-7, with D perhaps TRBD1 (6 bases). Trimming shortened V by 4 bases and J by 0 bases, and 13 bases separated the two germline ends. The germline V gene encodes CDR1 SNHLY and CDR2 FYNNEI. This CDR3 region has 15 residues. The CDR3 reads CASSGQAPSSYEQYF. For the CDR3, the DNA is TGTGCCAGCAGTGGACAGGCCCCCTCCTCCTACGAGCAGTACTTC.

The chain links TRBV28 to TRBJ2-2; no clear D gene. The CDR3 is made up of 12 amino acids. The ends were cut back, 5 bases at V and 5 bases at J, with 6 bases in the middle. Germline CDR1 MDHEN, CDR2 SYDVKM. The CDR3 loop reads CASSKTTGELFF. The DNA of the CDR3 is TGTGCCAGCAGTAAAACAACCGGGGAGCTGTTTTTT. The full variable domain, its missing parts supplied by reference TRBV28 and TRBJ2-2, is DVKVTQSSRYLVKRTGEKVFLECVQDMDHENMFWYRQDPGLGLRLIYFSYDVKMKEKGDIPEGYSVSREKKERFSLILESASTNQTSMYLCASSKTTGELFFGEGSRLTVL.

As DNA, the CDR3 is TGTGCCAGCAGCTTGCTACTAGCGGGAGGGCTGTACCAAGAGACCCAGTACTTC. It specifies CASSLLLAGGLYQETQYF. The rearrangement links TRBV5-4 to TRBJ2-5, with 13 positions matching TRBD2. After removal of 1 base from V and 0 bases from J, the junction contained 6 bases not matched to a gene. Germline-derived CDR1 and CDR2 are SGHNT and YYREEE (reference sequence). The CDR3 extends over 18 amino acids.

This clone was detected only once. This chain joins TRBV7-9 and TRBJ2-1; possible D gene TRBD1, 5 bases. Between the trimmed V and J ends, which lost 5 bases and 5 bases, there was a span of 10 bases. This CDR3 region has 13 residues. CDR1 SEHNR and CDR2 FQNEAQ come from the germline V gene (reference sequence). The chain's CDR3 is CASSVTRDNEQFF. The CDR3 DNA reads as TGTGCCAGCAGCGTCACCAGGGACAATGAGCAGTTCTTC.

The chain couples TRBV6-1 to TRBJ1-5; 8 nucleotides agree with TRBD1. The junction had 1 base not matched to a gene; V was cut back by 2 bases and J by 1 base. Per germline, CDR1 MNHNS and CDR2 SASEGT. There are 15 residues in the CDR3. The CDR3 here is CASSEQGASNQPQHF. The CDR3 DNA is TGTGCCAGCAGTGAACAGGGGGCGAGCAATCAGCCCCAGCATTTT.

The chain combines TRBV5-1 with TRBJ2-3, with TRBD1 matching over 7 bases. There are 14 residues in the CDR3. CDR1 and CDR2 from the germline V gene are SGHRS and YFSETQ. The V segment lost 4 bases and the J segment 6 bases; nucleotides outside the gene matches: 8. DNA of the CDR3: TGCGCCAGCAGCGAGGGACAGTATAAGGATACGCAGTATTTT. This sequence encodes CASSEGQYKDTQYF.

The chain carries TRBV9 and TRBJ2-3, with D possibly being TRBD2 (5 bases). V lost 0 bases, J lost 3 bases, and 8 bases lay in between. CDR1 and CDR2 from the germline V gene are SGDLS and YYNGEE. The CDR3 has 14 amino acids. CDR3 sequence reads: CASSVDGGTDTQYF. The CDR3 DNA is TGTGCCAGCAGCGTAGACGGAGGAACAGATACGCAGTATTTT.

V is TRBV5-1 and J is TRBJ1-3, with D unclear. V dropped 4 bases and J dropped 8 bases, with 16 bases sitting between them. Germline lookup yields CDR1 SGHRS and CDR2 YFSETQ. CDR3 size: 14 residues. The CDR3 reads CASSQGSYGDTIYF. In DNA, the CDR3 is TGCGCCAGCAGCCAAGGATCCTACGGAGACACCATATATTTT.

The chain recombines TRBV7-9 with TRBJ1-6; TRBD1 aligns across 7 bases. Per the germline V gene, CDR1 is SEHNR and CDR2 is FQNEAQ (reference sequence). The CDR3 is 16 amino acids. The ends lost 5 bases at V and 3 bases at J; junction bases unmatched: 7. CDR3 in amino acids: CASSNDRAYYNSPLHF. DNA of the CDR3: TGTGCCAGCAGCAACGACAGGGCATACTATAATTCACCCCTCCACTTT.

This chain joins TRBV4-1 and TRBJ1-3, with 8 bases lining up with TRBD1. Trimming cost V 3 bases and J 2 bases; bases outside gene matches: 3. The germline gives CDR1 MGHRA, CDR2 YSYEKL. The CDR3 sequence is 15 residues long. As DNA, the CDR3 is TGCGCCAGCAGCCAGGACAGGGTTCCTGGAAACACCATATATTTT. Amino acid sequence: CASSQDRVPGNTIYF.

The chain uses TRBV27 and TRBJ2-3; unclear D gene. Germline CDR1 and CDR2: MNHEY and SMNVEV (reference sequence). V was trimmed by 3 bases and J by 4 bases, leaving 5 bases between them. The CDR3 is made up of 12 amino acids. CDR3 nucleotides: TGTGCCAGCAGTTTCACAGCAGATACGCAGTATTTT. Encoded protein: CASSFTADTQYF.

The chain employs TRBV5-1 and TRBJ2-1, with D possibly being TRBD2 (6 bases). The germline V and J ends were trimmed by 2 bases and 9 bases, with 15 bases remaining between them. There are 14 residues in the CDR3. Germline CDR1 is SGHRS and CDR2 is YFSETQ. For the CDR3, the DNA is TGCGCCAGCAGCTTTTCATCGGGAGATACTGAGCAGTTCTTC. The encoded protein is CASSFSSGDTEQFF.

This chain joins TRBV4-1 and TRBJ2-2; a possible D gene is TRBD2 (6 bases). CDR1 is MGHRA, CDR2 YSYEKL, per germline. CDR3 length: 13 amino acids. V shed 4 bases and J shed 6 bases, with 9 bases lying between them. CDR3 nucleotides: TGCGCCAGCAGCCTCCGACTAGCCGGGGAGCTGTTTTTT. Protein sequence: CASSLRLAGELFF.

The CDR3 loop is CASSSGWRGSYEQYF. The CDR3 coding sequence is TGTGCCAGCAGCTCAGGGTGGAGGGGCTCCTACGAGCAGTACTTC. The chain joins TRBV9 to TRBJ2-7; the D gene is possibly TRBD2 (6 bases). Germline V gene lookup returns CDR1 SGDLS and CDR2 YYNGEE. V was pared by 4 bases and J by 0 bases, with 14 bases between. The CDR3 has 15 residues.

This rearrangement joins TRBV2 to TRBJ2-1; D unresolved. CDR1 is SNHLY and CDR2 is FYNNEI in the germline V gene. The V end was cut by 1 base, the J end by 0 bases, with 19 bases between. The CDR3 consists of 19 residues. CDR3 nucleotides: TGTGCCAGCAGTGAAGAGGTAAATAGCTATATCACCTCCTACAATGAGCAGTTCTTC. This sequence encodes CASSEEVNSYITSYNEQFF.

This sequence joins TRBV7-6 and TRBJ2-7; tentatively, D is TRBD1 (6 bases). The CDR3 runs 15 residues. The germline V and J ends were trimmed by 4 bases and 6 bases, with 19 bases remaining between them. Per germline, CDR1 SGHVS and CDR2 FNYEAQ. The chain's CDR3 is CASSSQQGSSVEQYF. Here the CDR3 DNA reads TGTGCCAGCAGCTCTCAACAGGGAAGCTCCGTCGAGCAGTACTTC. The full variable domain, in which reference TRBV7-6 and TRBJ2-7 provide the parts outside the CDR3, is GAGVSQSPRYKVTKRGQDVALRCDPISGHVSLYWYRQALGQGPEFLTYFNYEAQQDKSGLPNDRFSAERPEGSISTLTIQRTEQRDSAMYRCASSSQQGSSVEQYFGPGTRLTVT.

The chain joins TRBV4-2 to TRBJ2-4; 8 nucleotides agree with TRBD1. The length of the CDR3 is 14 residues. V gave up 3 bases and J gave up 9 bases; unmatched junction bases: 7. Germline CDR1 LGHNA, CDR2 YNFKEQ. CDR3 in DNA: TGTGCCAGCAGCCAGCCCGACAGGGGTACCATTCAGTACTTC. This gives the protein CASSQPDRGTIQYF.

This chain connects TRBV5-4 to TRBJ2-7, with 8 bases that match TRBD1. CDR1 and CDR2 from the germline V gene are SGHNT and YYREEE (reference sequence). The CDR3 spans 14 residues. J lost 3 bases, V lost 3 bases, and 5 bases had no gene match. CDR3 residues: CASSSYRGNYEQYF. The CDR3, as DNA: TGTGCCAGCAGCTCGTACAGGGGGAACTACGAGCAGTACTTC. The variable domain in full, with the rest retrieved from reference TRBV5-4 and TRBJ2-7, is ETGVTQSPTHLIKTRGQQVTLRCSSQSGHNTVSWYQQALGQGPQFIFQYYREEENGRGNFPPRFSGLQFPNYSSELNVNALELDDSALYLCASSSYRGNYEQYFGPGTRLTVT.

This clone occurred a few times. The chain uses TRBV6-6 and TRBJ1-3, with TRBD1 as a possible D gene (5 bases). V was clipped by 2 bases and J by 1 base, with 12 bases between them. The CDR3 runs to 16 residues. Germline-derived CDR1 and CDR2 are MNHNY and SVGAGI (reference sequence). DNA of the CDR3: TGTGCCAGCAGTTACGTTGCGGGGGGATCTGGAAACACCATATATTTT. This sequence encodes CASSYVAGGSGNTIYF.